These 23 T cell receptor beta chains were sequenced from one sample in a study of control samples from healthy donors and cancer patients. The data were produced by immunoSEQ multiplex PCR, yet TCRdb's version contains in-frame clones alone and is incomplete. Here the sample spans about 150,000 clones, more than 85% being singletons. The sample was blood. The receptors come from a woman in her twenties or thirties in good health.

V and J are TRBV24-1 and TRBJ2-2; 10 bases fit TRBD1. The V and J ends lost 2 bases and 3 bases, in that order; junction bases with no gene match: 5. In germline, CDR1 is KGHDR, CDR2 SFDVKD. CDR3 length: 17 amino acids. CDR3 sequence (DNA): TGTGCCACCAGTGATTCAGGGGACAGGGGAGACACCGGGGAGCTGTTTTTT. Its protein is CATSDSGDRGDTGELFF.

This chain links TRBV7-2 with TRBJ2-2; tentative D call: TRBD2 (5 bases). The CDR3 runs to 17 residues. With 2 bases removed from V and 8 bases from J, the gap between germline ends came to 21 bases. Germline V lookup: CDR1 SGHTA, CDR2 FQGNSA. CDR3 residues: CASSLRVQFEIAGELFF. In DNA, the CDR3 is TGTGCCAGCAGCTTACGGGTACAGTTTGAAATAGCGGGGGAGCTGTTTTTT.

J is TRBJ2-2 and V is TRBV25-1, with TRBD2 matching 9 bases. The CDR3 has 18 residues. With 1 base clipped from V and 4 bases from J, the junction kept 10 bases outside the gene matches. Germline CDR1 reads MGHDK; CDR2 reads SYGVNS. CDR3 amino acids: CASSESAGGPRGTGELFF. CDR3 nucleotides: TGTGCCAGCAGTGAATCTGCGGGAGGGCCTCGGGGCACCGGGGAGCTGTTTTTT.

The chain is built from TRBV28 and TRBJ2-7; TRBD1 aligns across 9 bases. This CDR3 region has 15 residues. Germline values: CDR1 MDHEN, CDR2 SYDVKM. The V and J ends lost 1 base and 1 base, in that order; junction bases with no gene match: 2. Here the CDR3 reads CASSLFGTGSYEQYF. The CDR3 DNA sequence: TGTGCCAGCAGTTTATTTGGGACAGGGTCCTACGAGCAGTACTTC.

The J gene is TRBJ2-7, the V gene TRBV5-4; 7 bases match TRBD1. The CDR3 is 14 residues long. Trimming removed 0 bases from V and 3 bases from J; junction bases left unmatched: 3. CDR1 is SGHNT and CDR2 is YYREEE in the germline V gene (reference sequence). In DNA form, the CDR3 reads TGTGCCAGCAGCTTGGAATCAGGGGGCTACGAGCAGTACTTC. Amino acids: CASSLESGGYEQYF.

The chain uses TRBV5-4 and TRBJ2-3, with D maybe TRBD1 (5 bases). The V end lost 1 base, the J end lost 3 bases, and 12 bases lay between the germline ends. This CDR3 spans 15 amino acids. Germline loops: CDR1 SGHNT, CDR2 YYREEE (reference sequence). The CDR3 protein is CASSLSAGWTDTQYF. DNA of the CDR3: TGTGCCAGCAGCTTGTCAGCAGGGTGGACAGATACGCAGTATTTT.

The gene calls are TRBV28 and TRBJ1-4, with a possible D match to TRBD1 (5 bases). Germline assignment: CDR1 MDHEN and CDR2 SYDVKM. This CDR3 region has 14 residues. Between the trimmed V and J ends, which lost 3 bases and 8 bases, there was a span of 13 bases. The CDR3 coding sequence is TGTGCCAGCAGTTTGTCGGGGGAGGGCGAAAAACTGTTTTTT. Protein product: CASSLSGEGEKLFF.

CDR3 region: CAITGDSGNTIYF. CDR3 DNA sequence: TGTGCCATCACCGGGGACTCTGGAAACACCATATATTTT. The rearrangement joins TRBV2 to TRBJ1-3; D unclear. V dropped 10 bases and J dropped 0 bases, with 10 bases sitting between them. This CDR3 has 13 amino acids. From germline, CDR1 is SNHLY and CDR2 FYNNEI.

This chain's CDR3 is CASSVRDRDSEIEKLFF. The CDR3 bases are TGTGCCAGCAGTGTTCGAGACCGGGACTCAGAGATTGAAAAACTGTTTTTT. The chain combines TRBV25-1 with TRBJ1-4; a possible D gene is TRBD1 (5 bases). Trimming pared 4 bases from V and 7 bases from J, leaving 22 bases between. The CDR3 has 17 amino acids. Germline V gene lookup returns CDR1 MGHDK and CDR2 SYGVNS.

This chain joins TRBV7-3 and TRBJ2-5, with 7 bases matching TRBD2. With 4 bases clipped from V and 5 bases from J, the junction kept 1 base outside the gene matches. Germline values: CDR1 SGHTA, CDR2 FQGTGA. CDR3 size: 12 residues. CDR3 nucleotide sequence: TGTGCCAGCAGCTCCGGGGGGGAGACCCAGTACTTC. Amino acids: CASSSGGETQYF.

This clone has a single count. The V gene is TRBV27, the J gene TRBJ2-4; possibly TRBD1 for D (7 bases). The CDR3 length is 17 residues. Looked up from germline, CDR1 is MNHEY and CDR2 is SMNVEV (reference sequence). V lost 5 bases and J 1 base, leaving 18 bases between the germline ends. CDR3 in amino acids: CASSPGDSWIAKNIQYF. Here the CDR3 DNA reads TGTGCCAGCAGTCCGGGGGACAGCTGGATTGCCAAAAACATTCAGTACTTC.

This chain uses TRBV7-2 with TRBJ2-7; 11 bases map to TRBD2. CDR1 is SGHTA, CDR2 FQGNSA, per germline. The J segment lost 7 bases and the V segment lost 1 base, leaving 12 bases of the junction unmatched. This CDR3 spans 17 amino acids. Written as DNA, the CDR3 is TGTGCCAGCAGCTTAGGCCCTTTGACTAGCGGGAATAGTGAGCAGTACTTC. Protein: CASSLGPLTSGNSEQYF.

This clone was counted once. The J gene is TRBJ2-1, the V gene TRBV11-2, with 12 bases lining up with TRBD1. The trim removed 5 bases at V and 14 bases at J, leaving 13 bases unmatched. The germline V gene encodes CDR1 SGHAT and CDR2 FQNNGV. The CDR3 is 15 amino acids. The CDR3 coding sequence is TGTGCCAGCAGCCCCGGGACAGGGGGCCGTAGAGGAAAGTTCTTC. It is translated as CASSPGTGGRRGKFF.

This chain joins TRBV7-2 and TRBJ1-2; 10 bases are shared with TRBD1. CDR1 and CDR2 (germline): SGHTA, FQGNSA. CDR3 length: 14 amino acids. V trimming: 4 bases; J trimming: 4 bases; junction bases outside the gene matches: 3. The CDR3 DNA is TGTGCCAGCAGCTCTGACAGGGGGCCCTATGGCTACACCTTC. The encoded protein is CASSSDRGPYGYTF. Combining the CDR3 with reference TRBV7-2 and TRBJ1-2 gives the whole variable domain GAGVSQSPSNKVTEKGKDVELRCDPISGHTALYWYRQSLGQGLEFLIYFQGNSAPDKSGLPSDRFSAERTGGSVSTLTIQRTQQEDSAVYLCASSSDRGPYGYTFGSGTRLTVV.

The V gene is TRBV28, the J gene TRBJ1-5; tentatively, D is TRBD1 (5 bases). This CDR3 has 14 residues. CDR1 and CDR2 (germline): MDHEN, SYDVKM. V gave up 6 bases and J gave up 5 bases, with 14 bases separating them. This CDR3 is CASRPGALHQPQHF. DNA for the CDR3: TGTGCCAGCAGGCCCGGGGCCCTGCATCAGCCCCAGCATTTT.

The chain couples TRBV11-2 to TRBJ1-1; a possible D gene is TRBD1 (5 bases). CDR1 and CDR2 from the germline V gene are SGHAT and FQNNGV. The CDR3 spans 16 residues. Between the trimmed V and J ends, which lost 5 bases and 3 bases, there was a span of 19 bases. For the CDR3, the DNA is TGTGCCAGCAGCATTCGGCCAGGGTGGGCGGACACTGAAGCTTTCTTT. Protein: CASSIRPGWADTEAFF.

This rearrangement joins TRBV28 to TRBJ2-2; TRBD1 agrees at 7 bases. Germline CDR1 and CDR2: MDHEN and SYDVKM. With V trimmed by 7 bases and J by 4 bases, 6 bases remained unmatched. This CDR3 comprises 14 residues. The CDR3 DNA follows: TGTGCCAGCACCCAACAGGGGTCCACCGGGGAGCTGTTTTTT. Translating gives CASTQQGSTGELFF.

A single count supports this clone. This chain links TRBV11-3 with TRBJ1-6; 7 bases align to TRBD1. The CDR3 is 16 amino acids. Trimming cost V 5 bases and J 5 bases; bases outside gene matches: 9. Germline loops: CDR1 SGHNT, CDR2 YENEEA. CDR3 residues: CASSHTGTEDNSPLHF. Written as DNA, the CDR3 is TGTGCCAGCAGCCATACCGGGACAGAAGATAATTCACCCCTCCACTTT.

This chain connects TRBV7-7 to TRBJ2-1; D is possibly TRBD2 (6 bases). The CDR3 is 16 residues long. Germline V gene lookup returns CDR1 SSHAT and CDR2 FNYEAQ (reference sequence). Trimming took 1 base from V and 6 from J, leaving 16 bases between them. The chain's CDR3 is CASSLEATSRSNEQFF. CDR3 sequence (DNA): TGTGCCAGCAGCTTAGAAGCCACTAGCCGGAGCAATGAGCAGTTCTTC.

This chain links TRBV7-2 with TRBJ2-1, with 10 bases aligning to TRBD2. The ends lost 3 bases at V and 9 bases at J; junction bases unmatched: 11. The CDR3 runs 16 residues. CDR1 and CDR2 (germline): SGHTA, FQGNSA. CDR3 sequence (DNA): TGTGCCAGCAGCTTCTTGGCTAGCGGGAGAGTGAGTGAGCAGTTCTTC. The encoded protein is CASSFLASGRVSEQFF.

This clone was recorded once. The chain combines TRBV19 with TRBJ2-1; the D gene is possibly TRBD2 (6 bases). The germline CDR1 and CDR2 sequences are LNHDA and SQIVND (reference sequence). The V end was cut by 4 bases, the J end by 8 bases, with 18 bases between. CDR3 length: 15 amino acids. The CDR3 is CASSTREPNWDEQFF. As DNA, the CDR3 is TGTGCCAGTAGTACCCGGGAGCCAAATTGGGATGAGCAGTTCTTC.

V gene TRBV10-2 combines with J gene TRBJ2-1, with D uncertain. Germline assignment: CDR1 WSHSY and CDR2 SAAADI. CDR3 size: 16 residues. With 4 bases removed from V and 1 base from J, the gap between germline ends came to 14 bases. The DNA of the CDR3 is TGCGCCAGCAGTGGCAGTCGCGGTCAGTCCTACAATGAGCAGTTCTTC. This codes for CASSGSRGQSYNEQFF.

A note on this clone: The sample has other DNA sequences that encode this CDR3 too. The V gene is TRBV5-1, the J gene TRBJ2-1; 14 positions agree with TRBD2. Losses at the gene ends were 4 bases for V and 6 bases for J; bases not matched to a gene: 3. The germline V gene has CDR1 SGHRS and CDR2 YFSETQ. The CDR3 length is 15 residues. The DNA for the CDR3 is TGCGCCAGCAGCCTGGGACTAGCGGGGGTCAATGAGCAGTTCTTC. This codes for CASSLGLAGVNEQFF.